This TCR beta chain was obtained from a study of CD8+CD57+ T cells in acquired aplastic anemia. J gave up 5 bases and V 7 bases, and 4 bases lay outside the gene matches. Germline assignment: CDR1 SNHLY and CDR2 FYNNEI. CDR3 size: 12 residues. Study results and caveats: Approximately 30 CD8+ CDR3 sequences were shared between patients and controls.

CDR3 and TCR beta VDJ profiling relied on genomic DNA as the template. MiXCR was run by TCRdb on the reads, yielding one entry per CDR3 protein. The sample comprises approximately 190,000 distinct CDR3 sequences, less than 60% of which are singletons, and 8% to 10% rests with the top ten. Concerning this clonotype itself: Its cognate antigen is unknown.

Sequenced patients had shown CD8+CD57+ cell expansion by flow cytometry. At blood sampling, none of the patients had yet received therapy. The sequencing input was sorted CD4+, CD8+, or CD8+CD57+ T cells (not recorded which) from PBMCs. J is TRBJ2-7 and V is TRBV2; 8 bases agree with TRBD2. This clonotype was sampled from a human donor with aplastic anemia. The CDR3 nucleotides are TGTGCCAGCAAGTGGACTAGCAACGAGCAGTACTTC. It specifies CASKWTSNEQYF.